The rows below give T cell receptor beta chains drawn from one sample of a study of shared clonotypes between healthy human individuals. The protocol was immunoSEQ multiplex PCR, while the TCRdb copy is restricted to in-frame clones and leaves out a portion. Here the sample spans fewer than 700,000 clones, roughly 79% being singletons. The sample was PBMCs. Receptors originate from a woman aged 35 to 49 in good health. Some clones in this sample may be carry-over from other donors' samples. Each CDR3 is given with its conserved first and last residue. Fields, in order: CDR3 DNA, CDR3 protein, D gene, J gene, clone size, V gene. A D gene is named only where the DNA matches it firmly. Part of the rows lack a size; the others show once, few, many or a class for expanded clones.

CDR3nt: TGCGCCAGCAGCCGTACCCCGAGGGAGGATGAGCAGTTCTTC; CDR3aa: CASSRTPREDEQFF; d_gene: -; j_gene: TRBJ2-1; abundance: -; v_gene: TRBV4-1
CDR3nt: TGCGCCAGCAGCCAAGGGGCCAGGGGATATGGCTACACCTTC; CDR3aa: CASSQGARGYGYTF; d_gene: -; j_gene: TRBJ1-2; abundance: -; v_gene: TRBV4-1
CDR3nt: TGCGCCAGCAGTCAATCGGACTTTACAGGGTTGGGGTCTGGGGCCAACGTCCTGACTTTC; CDR3aa: CASSQSDFTGLGSGANVLTF; d_gene: -; j_gene: TRBJ2-6; abundance: -; v_gene: TRBV23-1
CDR3nt: TGCGCCGGACGGCTAGCGCAGTATTTT; CDR3aa: CAGRLAQYF; d_gene: -; j_gene: TRBJ2-3; abundance: -; v_gene: TRBV10-1
CDR3nt: TGCAGCGTCCCCCCCCGGCCTAGCGGGAACACCGGGGAGCTGTTTTTT; CDR3aa: CSVPPRPSGNTGELFF; d_gene: TRBD2; j_gene: TRBJ2-2; abundance: -; v_gene: TRBV29-1
CDR3nt: TGTGCCAGCAGCTTAGGGACTAGCGGGATCTACAATGAGCAGTTCTTC; CDR3aa: CASSLGTSGIYNEQFF; d_gene: TRBD2; j_gene: TRBJ2-1; abundance: -; v_gene: TRBV7-9
CDR3nt: TGCGCCAGCAGCCCCAATAGCGGGGCCCAAGAGACCCAGTACTTC; CDR3aa: CASSPNSGAQETQYF; d_gene: TRBD2; j_gene: TRBJ2-5; abundance: -; v_gene: TRBV5-1
CDR3nt: TGTGCCAGCAGCGAAAGGAGGGCGTGGGACAGGTCCTCCTACGAGCAGTACTTC; CDR3aa: CASSERRAWDRSSYEQYF; d_gene: TRBD1; j_gene: TRBJ2-7; abundance: -; v_gene: TRBV9
CDR3nt: TGTGCCAGCAGCGCCCGCTTTCTGGCGGTCAACTCCTACGAGCAGTACTTC; CDR3aa: CASSARFLAVNSYEQYF; d_gene: -; j_gene: TRBJ2-7; abundance: -; v_gene: TRBV7-8
CDR3nt: TGTGCCAGCAACCTACGGGGCGGGGACTACAATGAGCAGTTCTTC; CDR3aa: CASNLRGGDYNEQFF; d_gene: -; j_gene: TRBJ2-1; abundance: -; v_gene: TRBV28
CDR3nt: TGTGCCAGCAGCTTAACTTTTGGCTCTGGAAACACCATATATTTT; CDR3aa: CASSLTFGSGNTIYF; d_gene: -; j_gene: TRBJ1-3; abundance: -; v_gene: TRBV7-8
CDR3nt: TGTGCCAGCAGTTTACGGGACGGGACCTACAATGAACAGTTCTTC; CDR3aa: CASSLRDGTYNEQFF; d_gene: -; j_gene: TRBJ2-1; abundance: once; v_gene: TRBV28
CDR3nt: TGCAGTGCTAGGGCCGGGTTAGAGCAGTACTTC; CDR3aa: CSARAGLEQYF; d_gene: -; j_gene: TRBJ2-7; abundance: -; v_gene: TRBV20-1
CDR3nt: TGTGCCAGCTCCCCAGTGGAGGGGGGTGAAGCTTTCTTT; CDR3aa: CASSPVEGGEAFF; d_gene: -; j_gene: TRBJ1-1; abundance: -; v_gene: TRBV18
CDR3nt: TGTGCCAGCAGCACCTACAGGGGCCCCGTAGGAAACACCATATATTTT; CDR3aa: CASSTYRGPVGNTIYF; d_gene: TRBD1; j_gene: TRBJ1-3; abundance: -; v_gene: TRBV11-2
CDR3nt: TGCGCCAGCAGTCAATCGAAGGGGCGGACGGAGACTGAAGCTTTCTTT; CDR3aa: CASSQSKGRTETEAFF; d_gene: -; j_gene: TRBJ1-1; abundance: -; v_gene: TRBV23-1
CDR3nt: TGTGCCAGCAGCTTAGAAGGGACAACACGGGCTTTCTTT; CDR3aa: CASSLEGTTRAFF; d_gene: -; j_gene: TRBJ1-1; abundance: -; v_gene: TRBV7-9
CDR3nt: TGTGCCAGCAGCCTTATGGGTCGGGTGGGTCATTACGAGCAGTACTTC; CDR3aa: CASSLMGRVGHYEQYF; d_gene: -; j_gene: TRBJ2-7; abundance: once; v_gene: TRBV28
CDR3nt: TGCAGCGTTGACCAGGCAGCTAATGAGCAGTTCTTC; CDR3aa: CSVDQAANEQFF; d_gene: -; j_gene: TRBJ2-1; abundance: few; v_gene: TRBV29-1
CDR3nt: TGTGCCAGCAGCCCGACTAGCGGGGGTGTCGGGGAGCTGTTTTTT; CDR3aa: CASSPTSGGVGELFF; d_gene: TRBD2; j_gene: TRBJ2-2; abundance: -; v_gene: TRBV2
CDR3nt: TGTGCCAGCACCGTCCGCGGGGCACAAGAGACCCAGTACTTC; CDR3aa: CASTVRGAQETQYF; d_gene: -; j_gene: TRBJ2-5; abundance: -; v_gene: TRBV7-2
CDR3nt: TGTGCCAGCAGCATAGACAGTTACTCCTATGGCTACACCTTC; CDR3aa: CASSIDSYSYGYTF; d_gene: -; j_gene: TRBJ1-2; abundance: -; v_gene: TRBV7-9
CDR3nt: TGTGCCAGTAGTATCGGGCACCCTTACAATGAGCAGTTCTTC; CDR3aa: CASSIGHPYNEQFF; d_gene: -; j_gene: TRBJ2-1; abundance: once; v_gene: TRBV19
CDR3nt: TGTGCCAGCAGCTTTTCGACAGTGAACACTGAAGCTTTCTTT; CDR3aa: CASSFSTVNTEAFF; d_gene: -; j_gene: TRBJ1-1; abundance: -; v_gene: TRBV5-4
CDR3nt: TGCGCCAGCAGCCAGGACAGGGTTCGCGGCTACACCTTC; CDR3aa: CASSQDRVRGYTF; d_gene: TRBD1; j_gene: TRBJ1-2; abundance: -; v_gene: TRBV4-3
CDR3nt: TGTGCCAGCAGCCCAGCGGGAGGGCCGGGAGAGACCCAGTACTTC; CDR3aa: CASSPAGGPGETQYF; d_gene: TRBD2; j_gene: TRBJ2-5; abundance: few; v_gene: TRBV11-2
CDR3nt: TGTGCCAGCAGCCCGGGGGGGAACAATGAGCAGTTCTTC; CDR3aa: CASSPGGNNEQFF; d_gene: TRBD2; j_gene: TRBJ2-1; abundance: -; v_gene: TRBV5-4
CDR3nt: TGTGCCAGTTTGGGACAGGCTTACGAGCAGTACTTC; CDR3aa: CASLGQAYEQYF; d_gene: TRBD1; j_gene: TRBJ2-7; abundance: -; v_gene: TRBV19
CDR3nt: TGTGCCTGGAGTCCCTGGACCTCAGCTTTCTTT; CDR3aa: CAWSPWTSAFF; d_gene: -; j_gene: TRBJ1-1; abundance: once; v_gene: TRBV30
CDR3nt: TGTGCCAGCACCAGCACAGATACGCAGTATTTT; CDR3aa: CASTSTDTQYF; d_gene: -; j_gene: TRBJ2-3; abundance: once; v_gene: TRBV7-9
CDR3nt: TGTGCCAGCAGTGACCTGACAGAAGCATACGAGCAGTACTTC; CDR3aa: CASSDLTEAYEQYF; d_gene: -; j_gene: TRBJ2-7; abundance: few; v_gene: TRBV25-1
CDR3nt: TGTGCCATCAAAGGACAGGGAGGTAACAATGAGCAGTTCTTC; CDR3aa: CAIKGQGGNNEQFF; d_gene: TRBD1; j_gene: TRBJ2-1; abundance: once; v_gene: TRBV10-3
CDR3nt: TGTGCCAGCAGCTTACGCCCGGGTGGAGGTTACGAGCAGTACTTC; CDR3aa: CASSLRPGGGYEQYF; d_gene: -; j_gene: TRBJ2-7; abundance: -; v_gene: TRBV11-1
CDR3nt: TGCAGCGTTGCGGCTAGCGGGAGTATTAATGAGCAGTTCTTC; CDR3aa: CSVAASGSINEQFF; d_gene: TRBD2; j_gene: TRBJ2-1; abundance: -; v_gene: TRBV29-1
CDR3nt: TGTGCCAGCAGTTTTATGAGGGAGGGCCGGGTTTGGGCCCAGTACTTC; CDR3aa: CASSFMREGRVWAQYF; d_gene: TRBD2; j_gene: TRBJ2-5; abundance: -; v_gene: TRBV27
CDR3nt: TGTGCCAGCAGCTTAGAACCGGGACTTCCGAACACCGGGGAGCTGTTTTTT; CDR3aa: CASSLEPGLPNTGELFF; d_gene: -; j_gene: TRBJ2-2; abundance: -; v_gene: TRBV11-3
CDR3nt: TGCGCCAGCAGTGAGTCCGGGACCGATCCCTACGAGCAGTACTTC; CDR3aa: CASSESGTDPYEQYF; d_gene: -; j_gene: TRBJ2-7; abundance: -; v_gene: TRBV10-2
CDR3nt: TGTGCCGGCCGGCGGTCCTACGAGCAGTACTTC; CDR3aa: CAGRRSYEQYF; d_gene: -; j_gene: TRBJ2-7; abundance: few; v_gene: TRBV30
CDR3nt: TGTGCCAGCACGTGGGGCCTAGGGAACACCGGGGAGCTGTTTTTT; CDR3aa: CASTWGLGNTGELFF; d_gene: -; j_gene: TRBJ2-2; abundance: many; v_gene: TRBV11-1
CDR3nt: TGTGCCAGCTTCAGGGACCGGTATGGCTACACCTTC; CDR3aa: CASFRDRYGYTF; d_gene: -; j_gene: TRBJ1-2; abundance: -; v_gene: TRBV7-9
CDR3nt: TGCGCCAGCAGCCAGGACATCCTTCGCAATCAGCCCCAGCATTTT; CDR3aa: CASSQDILRNQPQHF; d_gene: -; j_gene: TRBJ1-5; abundance: -; v_gene: TRBV4-1
CDR3nt: TGTGCCAGCAGCCGAGAGACAGGGGGCTATGGCTACACCTTC; CDR3aa: CASSRETGGYGYTF; d_gene: TRBD1; j_gene: TRBJ1-2; abundance: -; v_gene: TRBV5-4
CDR3nt: TGTGCCAGCAGGGGGACAGGGGGGCCAGGCACTGAAGCTTTCTTT; CDR3aa: CASRGTGGPGTEAFF; d_gene: TRBD1; j_gene: TRBJ1-1; abundance: -; v_gene: TRBV2
CDR3nt: TGTGCCAGCAGCACGAAAATCGAAAAAGAAGCGTCCTACGAGCAGTACTTC; CDR3aa: CASSTKIEKEASYEQYF; d_gene: -; j_gene: TRBJ2-7; abundance: -; v_gene: TRBV21-1
CDR3nt: TGTGCCAGCAGCTTACCGGGACTAGAGGACAATGAGCAGTTCTTC; CDR3aa: CASSLPGLEDNEQFF; d_gene: TRBD2; j_gene: TRBJ2-1; abundance: -; v_gene: TRBV7-2
CDR3nt: TGTGCCAGCAGCCCAGGGGGGGCCCACGAGCAGTACTTC; CDR3aa: CASSPGGAHEQYF; d_gene: -; j_gene: TRBJ2-7; abundance: -; v_gene: TRBV9
CDR3nt: TGTGCCTGGGATGACAGGGGGGGGGACGAGCAGTACTTC; CDR3aa: CAWDDRGGDEQYF; d_gene: TRBD1; j_gene: TRBJ2-7; abundance: few; v_gene: TRBV30
CDR3nt: TGTGCCAGCAGTCCCCGACTAGATCCGCCCTACGAGCAGTACTTC; CDR3aa: CASSPRLDPPYEQYF; d_gene: -; j_gene: TRBJ2-7; abundance: -; v_gene: TRBV6-1
CDR3nt: TGTGCCAGCATCCATGGTGGTGGCGATGAGCAGTTCTTC; CDR3aa: CASIHGGGDEQFF; d_gene: -; j_gene: TRBJ2-1; abundance: -; v_gene: TRBV28
CDR3nt: TGTGCCAGCAGTGAATATTTAGGACTGGACCAAGAGACCCAGTACTTC; CDR3aa: CASSEYLGLDQETQYF; d_gene: -; j_gene: TRBJ2-5; abundance: -; v_gene: TRBV25-1
CDR3nt: TGTGCCAGCAGCCAACTGACGGGACCCTACGAGCAGTACTTC; CDR3aa: CASSQLTGPYEQYF; d_gene: -; j_gene: TRBJ2-7; abundance: -; v_gene: TRBV14
CDR3nt: TGTGCCAGCAGCTACAAGCGGGAGTCATTCTACGAGCAGTACTTC; CDR3aa: CASSYKRESFYEQYF; d_gene: TRBD2; j_gene: TRBJ2-7; abundance: -; v_gene: TRBV2